This T cell receptor (beta chain) was captured in a study of CXCR4 blockade with PD-1 therapy in pancreatic cancer. CDR3 size: 15 residues. V lost 4 bases to trimming and J lost 3 bases; unmatched junction nucleotides: 7. Germline CDR1 reads SQVTM; CDR2 reads ANQGSEA. Here immunoSEQ multiplex PCR was the method, and the copy in TCRdb shows in-frame clones only, minus some. Here the sample spans 5,000 or so clones, around 50% being singletons. The archived tumor blocks came from patients without neoadjuvant therapy before resection. Details on this clone: The antigen remains unidentified.

Study observations and caveats: Antigen-specificity overlap of convergent dominant clones remained unconfirmed. Clone frequency correlated with its number of distinct nucleotide rearrangements.

The chain recombines TRBV29-1 with TRBJ2-7, with 12 nucleotides matching TRBD1. The source is a human donor with pancreatic ductal adenocarcinoma. Material: tumor tissue. CDR3 sequence (DNA): TGCAGCGTTGTAATGGGGACAGGGGGCATCTACGAGCAGTACTTC. Amino acid sequence: CSVVMGTGGIYEQYF.